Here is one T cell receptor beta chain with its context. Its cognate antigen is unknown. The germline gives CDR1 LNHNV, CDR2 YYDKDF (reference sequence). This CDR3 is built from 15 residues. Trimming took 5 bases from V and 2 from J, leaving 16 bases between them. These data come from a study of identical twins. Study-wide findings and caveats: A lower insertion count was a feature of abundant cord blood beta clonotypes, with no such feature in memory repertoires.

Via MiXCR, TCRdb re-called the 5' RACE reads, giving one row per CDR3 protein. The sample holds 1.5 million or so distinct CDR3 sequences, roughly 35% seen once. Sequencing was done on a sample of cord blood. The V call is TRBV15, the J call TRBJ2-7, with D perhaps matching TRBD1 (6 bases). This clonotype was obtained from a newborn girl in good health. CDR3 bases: TGTGCCACCAGCGTAGGGAGACAGGTCACCTACGAGCAGTACTTC. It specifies CATSVGRQVTYEQYF.